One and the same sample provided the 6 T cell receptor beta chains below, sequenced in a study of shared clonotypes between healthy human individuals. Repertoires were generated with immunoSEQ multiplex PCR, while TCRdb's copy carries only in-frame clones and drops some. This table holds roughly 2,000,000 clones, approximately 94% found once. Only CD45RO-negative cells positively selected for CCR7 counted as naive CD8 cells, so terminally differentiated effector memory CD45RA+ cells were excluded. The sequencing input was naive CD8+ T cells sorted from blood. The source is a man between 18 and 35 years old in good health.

The CDR3 bases are TGTGCCAGCAGTTTATTAGGCGGGTTCTCTGGGGCCAACGTCCTGACTTTC. Protein product: CASSLLGGFSGANVLTF. The chain joins TRBV27 to TRBJ2-6; a possible D gene is TRBD2 (5 bases). Trimming took 1 base from V and 0 from J, leaving 10 bases between them. Per germline, CDR1 MNHEY and CDR2 SMNVEV (reference sequence). The CDR3 has 17 amino acids.

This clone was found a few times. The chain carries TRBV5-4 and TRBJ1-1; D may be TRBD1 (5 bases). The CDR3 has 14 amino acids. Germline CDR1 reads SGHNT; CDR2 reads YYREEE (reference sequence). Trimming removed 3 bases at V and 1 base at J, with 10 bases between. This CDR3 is CASSSFTGNTEAFF. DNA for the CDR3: TGTGCCAGCAGCTCATTCACAGGGAACACTGAAGCTTTCTTT.

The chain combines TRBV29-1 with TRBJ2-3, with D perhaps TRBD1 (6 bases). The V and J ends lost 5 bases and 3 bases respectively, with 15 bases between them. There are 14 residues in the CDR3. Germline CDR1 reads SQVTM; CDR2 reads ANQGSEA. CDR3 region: CSVRTGSETDTQYF. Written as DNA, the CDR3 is TGCAGCGTTCGTACAGGGAGTGAGACAGATACGCAGTATTTT.

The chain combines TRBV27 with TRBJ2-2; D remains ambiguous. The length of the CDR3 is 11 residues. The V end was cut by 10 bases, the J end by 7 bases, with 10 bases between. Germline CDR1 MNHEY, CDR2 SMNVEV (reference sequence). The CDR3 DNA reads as TGTGCCACCCCGGGTAGCGGGGAGCTGTTTTTT. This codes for CATPGSGELFF.

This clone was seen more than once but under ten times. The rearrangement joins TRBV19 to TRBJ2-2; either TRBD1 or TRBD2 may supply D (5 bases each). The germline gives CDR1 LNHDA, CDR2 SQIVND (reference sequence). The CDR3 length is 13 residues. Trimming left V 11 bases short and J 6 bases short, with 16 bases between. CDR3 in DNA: TGTGCCGCTGCAGGGAGTTGGTCCGGGGAGCTGTTTTTT. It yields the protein CAAAGSWSGELFF.

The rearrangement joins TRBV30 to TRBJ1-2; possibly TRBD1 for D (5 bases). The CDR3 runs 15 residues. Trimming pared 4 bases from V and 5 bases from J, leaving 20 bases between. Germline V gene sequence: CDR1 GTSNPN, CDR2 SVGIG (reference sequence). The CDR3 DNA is TGTGCCTGGAATGTAGATAGGGGCGGCGAATATGGCTACACCTTC. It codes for CAWNVDRGGEYGYTF.